These 23 T cell receptor beta chains originate from one sample sequenced in a study of CD8 T cells in ankylosing spondylitis. Study-wide results and caveats: Roughly 8 highly homologous variants formed a TCR beta motif that appeared characteristic of ankylosing spondylitis blood.

One entry per CDR3 protein results from TCRdb running MiXCR on the 5' RACE reads. Here the sample spans roughly 450,000 distinct CDR3 sequences, around 26% being singletons. The antigens these receptors bind are not known. The sequenced material came from blood, either unsorted or a sorted T cell fraction (not recorded which). These receptors all stem from a male donor with ankylosing spondylitis.

The chain is built from TRBV7-9 and TRBJ2-1, with 7 bases aligning to TRBD2. From germline, CDR1 is SEHNR and CDR2 FQNEAQ (reference sequence). CDR3 length: 15 amino acids. V lost 5 bases, J lost 8 bases, and 12 bases stayed unmatched. CDR3: CASSTLGLEAHEQFF. Written as DNA, the CDR3 is TGTGCCAGCAGCACCCTAGGACTAGAGGCCCATGAGCAGTTCTTC.

There are a few counts of this clonotype. The rearrangement uses TRBV7-9 and TRBJ2-3, with D unclear. Trimming removed 2 bases at V and 9 bases at J, with 9 bases between. CDR1 and CDR2 (germline): SEHNR, FQNEAQ (reference sequence). CDR3 length equals 12 residues. CDR3 amino acids: CASSLPATTQYF. CDR3 nucleotides: TGTGCCAGCAGCTTACCAGCCACCACGCAGTATTTT.

The chain uses TRBV5-1 and TRBJ2-1; 12 bases are shared with TRBD1. V gave up 1 base and J gave up 7 bases; unmatched junction bases: 9. This CDR3 comprises 17 residues. CDR1 SGHRS and CDR2 YFSETQ come from the germline V gene. CDR3 in DNA: TGCGCCAGCAGCTTGTCTCCCGGGACAGGGGGCATGAATGAGCAGTTCTTC. It is translated as CASSLSPGTGGMNEQFF.

Points on this clonotype: Mismatch with germline at one junction end may stem from a read error. The chain joins TRBV7-2 to TRBJ2-1, with 11 bases fitting TRBD2. The CDR3 sequence is 15 residues long. In germline, CDR1 is SGHTA, CDR2 FQGNSA. In nucleotides, the CDR3 is TGTGCCAGCAGTTTAGCGGGAGGGGCCTACAATGAGCAGTTCTTC. Its protein is CASSLAGGAYNEQFF. Based on the CDR3 plus reference TRBV7-2 and TRBJ2-1, the full variable domain is GAGVSQSPSNKVTEKGKDVELRCDPISGHTALYWYRQSLGQGLEFLIYFQGNSAPDKSGLPSDRFSAERTGGSVSTLTIQRTQQEDSAVYLCASSLAGGAYNEQFFGPGTRLTVL.

The chain uses TRBV27 and TRBJ1-1; TRBD1 agrees at 12 bases. Germline lookup yields CDR1 MNHEY and CDR2 SMNVEV (reference sequence). V was pared by 5 bases and J by 11 bases, with 15 bases of the junction left unmatched. This CDR3 comprises 16 residues. The CDR3 nucleotides read TGTGCCAGCAGTCCAGACGAGGGACAGGGGGCGAGCGAGGCTTTCTTT. Translation gives CASSPDEGQGASEAFF.

V usage is TRBV5-1 and J usage is TRBJ2-5; 10 bases align to TRBD2. This CDR3 has 15 residues. Germline trimming cut 1 base from V and 5 bases from J; bases unmatched to any gene: 5. CDR1 SGHRS and CDR2 YFSETQ come from the germline V gene. The CDR3 DNA reads as TGCGCCAGCAGCTTGCTTGGACTAGCGGACGAGACCCAGTACTTC. Residues: CASSLLGLADETQYF.

The chain couples TRBV7-2 to TRBJ1-6; D gene uncertain. Deletions cut 3 bases from V and 9 bases from J, with 6 bases between. The CDR3 has 12 amino acids. Germline-derived CDR1 and CDR2 are SGHTA and FQGNSA. The CDR3 reads CASSFSTSPLHF. The DNA of the CDR3 is TGTGCCAGCAGCTTCTCGACTTCACCCCTCCACTTT.

In its sample, this clonotype was seen a few times. The rearrangement links TRBV29-1 to TRBJ2-1; no clear D. V lost 0 bases and J 0 bases, leaving 12 bases between the germline ends. Germline lookup yields CDR1 SQVTM and CDR2 ANQGSEA. The length of the CDR3 is 16 residues. CDR3 sequence: CSVEEGGPSSYNEQFF. The CDR3 nucleotides are TGCAGCGTTGAAGAAGGCGGACCGAGCTCCTACAATGAGCAGTTCTTC.

This clonotype came up a few times. This chain uses TRBV6-6 with TRBJ2-7; a weak D match, TRBD2 (6 bases). Trimming shortened V by 6 bases and J by 4 bases, and 10 bases separated the two germline ends. CDR3 length: 12 amino acids. From germline, CDR1 is MNHNY and CDR2 SVGAGI (reference sequence). Written as DNA, the CDR3 is TGTGCCAGCAGCACGGGAGCGTACGAGCAGTACGTC. Protein product: CASSTGAYEQYV.

V usage is TRBV4-1 and J usage is TRBJ1-4; 8 bases map to TRBD1. J was trimmed by 3 bases and V by 6 bases; bases with no gene match: 12. Germline assignment: CDR1 MGHRA and CDR2 YSYEKL. This CDR3 spans 17 amino acids. This CDR3 is CASRPGQGIRSNEKLFF. Here the CDR3 DNA reads TGCGCCAGCAGACCTGGACAGGGCATTCGGTCTAATGAAAAACTGTTTTTT.

The V and J genes are TRBV27 and TRBJ2-7; 7 bases map to TRBD1. Germline V gene data show CDR1 as MNHEY and CDR2 as SMNVEV (reference sequence). The CDR3 runs to 15 residues. V shed 6 bases, J shed 3 bases, and the junction held 11 bases outside the gene matches. The CDR3 DNA follows: TGTGCCAGCAGGGCCCAGGGGGACCTATACTACGAGCAGTACTTC. It codes for CASRAQGDLYYEQYF.

This clonotype was observed once. V gene TRBV12-3 or TRBV12-4 combines with J gene TRBJ1-1; D gene ambiguous. The CDR3 is 12 residues long. The V gene lost 4 bases and the J gene lost 5 bases, with 8 bases spanning the gap. CDR3 sequence: CASSSDVTEAFF. The DNA for the CDR3 is TGTGCCAGCAGTTCGGACGTGACTGAAGCTTTCTTT.

The CDR3: CASRETGRETQYF. In nucleotides, the CDR3 is TGTGCCAGCAGGGAGACAGGGCGAGAGACCCAGTACTTC. The chain is built from TRBV6-6 and TRBJ2-5, with 7 bases aligning to TRBD1. The CDR3 is 13 residues long. The germline CDR1 and CDR2 sequences are MNHNY and SVGAGI (reference sequence). The V gene end was trimmed by 6 bases and the J gene end by 4 bases; junction bases not matched to a gene: 5.

This clonotype came up a few times. The CDR3 coding sequence is TGTGCCAGCACCCGGATTTTTGTGGATGAGCAGTTCTTC. Translating it yields CASTRIFVDEQFF. The chain recombines TRBV6-1 with TRBJ2-1; D is uncertain. Trimming took off 7 bases at V and 8 bases at J, with 15 bases between the two ends. This CDR3 contains 13 residues. Looked up from germline, CDR1 is MNHNS and CDR2 is SASEGT.

This clonotype was counted between two and nine times. The J gene is TRBJ1-6, the V gene TRBV5-1; unclear D gene. Trimming left V 4 bases short and J 5 bases short, with 13 bases between. The CDR3 contains 15 residues. CDR1 SGHRS and CDR2 YFSETQ come from the germline V gene. The CDR3 protein is CASSPEGGDNSPLHF. The DNA for the CDR3 is TGCGCCAGCAGCCCGGAGGGCGGCGATAATTCACCCCTCCACTTT.

The chain links TRBV5-1 to TRBJ2-2, with TRBD1 matching over 8 bases. The CDR3 runs to 16 residues. The germline gives CDR1 SGHRS, CDR2 YFSETQ. Losses at the gene ends were 0 bases for V and 6 bases for J; bases not matched to a gene: 7. In DNA, the CDR3 is TGCGCCAGCAGCTTGGACAGGGGGTTTCGGTCCGGGGAGCTGTTTTTT. Amino acids: CASSLDRGFRSGELFF.

The V and J genes are TRBV7-6 and TRBJ2-3; 11 bases agree with TRBD2. J gave up 2 bases and V 5 bases, and 6 bases lay outside the gene matches. The germline V gene has CDR1 SGHVS and CDR2 FNYEAQ. The CDR3 has 16 residues. The CDR3 here is CASSATSGRNTDTQYF. The CDR3 DNA sequence: TGTGCCAGCAGCGCAACTAGCGGGAGAAACACAGATACGCAGTATTTT.

The genes are TRBV10-3 and TRBJ2-1; D is uncertain. The CDR3 is 13 amino acids. Germline CDR1 reads ENHRY; CDR2 reads SYGVKD. With 6 bases removed from V and 0 bases from J, the gap between germline ends came to 6 bases. CDR3 residues: CAISPHSYNEQFF. In DNA, the CDR3 is TGTGCCATCAGCCCCCACTCCTACAATGAGCAGTTCTTC.

This clonotype appeared many times. The CDR3 DNA is TGCAGCGTTGGGTCGACCACTAGCACAGATACGCAGTATTTT. Its protein product is CSVGSTTSTDTQYF. The V call is TRBV29-1, the J call TRBJ2-3; D gene unclear. The CDR3 has 14 residues. The germline V and J ends were trimmed by 4 bases and 0 bases, with 11 bases remaining between them. Germline V gives CDR1 SQVTM, CDR2 ANQGSEA.

The J gene is TRBJ2-3, the V gene TRBV4-1; D not resolved. The V and J ends lost 1 base and 2 bases respectively, with 13 bases between them. Germline CDR1 and CDR2: MGHRA and YSYEKL. The CDR3 sequence is 16 residues long. Here the CDR3 reads CASSQGRADSTDTQYF. The CDR3 coding sequence is TGCGCCAGCAGCCAAGGACGAGCAGATTCCACAGATACGCAGTATTTT.

There are a few counts of this clonotype. The rearrangement links TRBV12-3 or TRBV12-4 to TRBJ2-1; unclear D gene. The CDR3 contains 14 residues. V was cut by 6 bases and J by 0 bases, with 9 bases left in between. The CDR3 DNA follows: TGTGCCAGCAGCCAGACGGTCTCCTACAATGAGCAGTTCTTC. Translation gives CASSQTVSYNEQFF.

This clonotype was counted at least ten times. V and J are TRBV2 and TRBJ2-7; the D is unclear. V was shortened by 6 bases and J by 0 bases, with 6 bases between the two germline ends. There are 12 residues in the CDR3. Germline assignment: CDR1 SNHLY and CDR2 FYNNEI. The CDR3 region has the DNA TGTGCCAGCAGCCGAGGCTCCTACGAGCAGTACTTC. Amino acid sequence: CASSRGSYEQYF.

This clonotype has just a few counts. The rearrangement uses TRBV9 and TRBJ2-2, with 13 bases lining up with TRBD2. The CDR3 totals 16 residues. Germline V gives CDR1 SGDLS, CDR2 YYNGEE. The junction had 6 bases not matched to a gene; V was cut back by 6 bases and J by 4 bases. The CDR3 reads CASKLAGGPGTGELFF. The CDR3 coding sequence is TGTGCCAGCAAACTAGCGGGAGGGCCGGGCACCGGGGAGCTGTTTTTT.